Listed below are T cell receptor beta chains from one sample, sequenced in a study of blood T cell repertoires in COVID-19. Measured with immunoSEQ multiplex PCR; TCRdb has only the in-frame clones, and not every one. The data show 200,000 to 300,000 clones, more than 70% seen once. Sequenced input: peripheral blood. All receptors derive from a man older than 75 with acute or convalescent COVID-19. CDR3s include the opening cysteine and the closing phenylalanine or tryptophan. D genes are given only for firm matches. Part of the rows lack a size; the others show once, few, many or a class for expanded clones.

v_gene: TRBV3-1/TRBV3-2; abundance: NA; j_gene: TRBJ1-5; d_gene: TRBD1; CDR3aa: CASSQGGQGDQPQHF; CDR3nt: TGTGCCAGCAGCCAAGGGGGACAGGGTGATCAGCCCCAGCATTTT
v_gene: TRBV14; abundance: NA; j_gene: TRBJ2-5; d_gene: NA; CDR3aa: CASSQEWTPFQETQYF; CDR3nt: TGTGCCAGCAGCCAAGAGTGGACACCCTTCCAAGAGACCCAGTACTTC
v_gene: TRBV5-1; abundance: NA; j_gene: TRBJ1-1; d_gene: NA; CDR3aa: CASSKQGGTEAFF; CDR3nt: TGCGCCAGCAGCAAGCAGGGAGGCACTGAAGCTTTCTTT
v_gene: TRBV4-3; abundance: NA; j_gene: TRBJ1-1; d_gene: NA; CDR3aa: CAASRDQNTEAFF; CDR3nt: TGCGCCGCCTCTCGAGATCAGAACACTGAAGCTTTCTTT
v_gene: TRBV6-6; abundance: NA; j_gene: TRBJ2-4; d_gene: TRBD1; CDR3aa: CASNRQGAKNIQYF; CDR3nt: TGTGCCAGCAACAGACAGGGGGCCAAAAACATTCAGTACTTC
v_gene: TRBV20-1; abundance: once; j_gene: TRBJ1-5; d_gene: NA; CDR3aa: CSASSGTRQGAQHF; CDR3nt: TGCAGTGCCAGTTCCGGGACACGCCAAGGAGCCCAGCATTTT
v_gene: TRBV5-1; abundance: NA; j_gene: TRBJ2-2; d_gene: TRBD2; CDR3aa: CASSSPAGMNTGELFF; CDR3nt: TGCGCCAGCAGCTCCCCAGCGGGGATGAACACCGGGGAGCTGTTTTTT
v_gene: TRBV7-9; abundance: NA; j_gene: TRBJ1-1; d_gene: NA; CDR3aa: CASSPLPRQGEAFF; CDR3nt: TGTGCCAGCAGCCCCCTTCCCCGCCAGGGTGAAGCTTTCTTT
v_gene: TRBV4-1; abundance: NA; j_gene: TRBJ2-7; d_gene: NA; CDR3aa: CASSHSPGDERQYF; CDR3nt: TGCGCCAGCAGCCACTCCCCGGGGGACGAGCGGCAGTACTTC
v_gene: TRBV20-1; abundance: NA; j_gene: TRBJ1-2; d_gene: TRBD1; CDR3aa: CSASKGQGPRYGYTF; CDR3nt: TGCAGTGCTAGTAAGGGACAGGGCCCACGCTATGGCTACACCTTC
v_gene: TRBV7-9; abundance: NA; j_gene: TRBJ1-1; d_gene: NA; CDR3aa: CASSLGPTGVNTEAFF; CDR3nt: TGTGCCAGCAGCTTAGGACCCACCGGGGTGAACACTGAAGCTTTCTTT
v_gene: TRBV18; abundance: NA; j_gene: TRBJ1-5; d_gene: TRBD1; CDR3aa: CASSGQTNNQPQHF; CDR3nt: TGTGCCAGCTCGGGACAGACAAACAATCAGCCCCAGCATTTT
v_gene: TRBV4-2; abundance: NA; j_gene: TRBJ1-1; d_gene: NA; CDR3aa: CASSQDLRTEAFF; CDR3nt: TGTGCCAGCAGCCAAGATCTACGGACTGAAGCTTTCTTT
v_gene: TRBV28; abundance: NA; j_gene: TRBJ2-3; d_gene: NA; CDR3aa: CASSSAIDTQYF; CDR3nt: TGTGCCAGCAGTTCCGCGATAGATACGCAGTATTTT
v_gene: TRBV9; abundance: NA; j_gene: TRBJ2-7; d_gene: TRBD1; CDR3aa: CASSARQGAVYEQYF; CDR3nt: TGTGCCAGCAGCGCCCGACAGGGGGCTGTCTACGAGCAGTACTTC
v_gene: TRBV9; abundance: NA; j_gene: TRBJ2-7; d_gene: TRBD1; CDR3aa: CASSVERTGPYEQYF; CDR3nt: TGTGCCAGCAGCGTAGAAAGGACAGGTCCGTACGAGCAGTACTTC
v_gene: TRBV4-2; abundance: NA; j_gene: TRBJ2-7; d_gene: TRBD2; CDR3aa: CASSPGGSHEQYF; CDR3nt: TGTGCCAGCAGCCCCGGGGGGTCCCACGAGCAGTACTTC
v_gene: TRBV28; abundance: NA; j_gene: TRBJ1-5; d_gene: TRBD1; CDR3aa: CATGQLNQPQHF; CDR3nt: TGTGCCACGGGACAGCTAAATCAGCCCCAGCATTTT
v_gene: TRBV29-1; abundance: once; j_gene: TRBJ2-7; d_gene: NA; CDR3aa: CSGARGSYEQYF; CDR3nt: TGCAGCGGTGCCAGGGGCTCCTACGAGCAGTACTTC
v_gene: TRBV7-2; abundance: NA; j_gene: TRBJ2-3; d_gene: TRBD2; CDR3aa: CASSHLLAGVGRGPQYF; CDR3nt: TGTGCCAGCAGCCACCTGTTAGCGGGAGTAGGAAGGGGTCCGCAGTATTTT
v_gene: TRBV2; abundance: NA; j_gene: TRBJ2-1; d_gene: TRBD1; CDR3aa: CASSLQGLDYNEQFF; CDR3nt: TGTGCCAGCAGCCTACAGGGGCTAGACTACAATGAGCAGTTCTTC
v_gene: TRBV28; abundance: NA; j_gene: TRBJ1-2; d_gene: NA; CDR3aa: CASSTISPGGGVRGYTF; CDR3nt: TGTGCCAGCAGTACTATATCCCCCGGGGGGGGCGTTCGAGGCTACACCTTC
v_gene: TRBV10-3; abundance: NA; j_gene: TRBJ2-3; d_gene: NA; CDR3aa: CAISAGSSDTQYF; CDR3nt: TGTGCCATCAGTGCCGGGTCATCGGATACGCAGTATTTT
v_gene: TRBV10-1; abundance: once; j_gene: TRBJ1-1; d_gene: NA; CDR3aa: CASSESRQGAFF; CDR3nt: TGCGCCAGCAGTGAGTCGCGGCAGGGGGCTTTCTTT
v_gene: TRBV3-1/TRBV3-2; abundance: NA; j_gene: TRBJ1-3; d_gene: NA; CDR3aa: CASSPVYSPTGSSGNTIYF; CDR3nt: TGTGCCAGCAGCCCCGTATACTCCCCGACAGGTTCGAGTGGAAACACCATATATTTT
v_gene: TRBV18; abundance: NA; j_gene: TRBJ1-6; d_gene: NA; CDR3aa: CASSPYRGNNSPLHF; CDR3nt: TGTGCCAGCTCACCATATCGGGGGAATAATTCACCCCTCCACTTT
v_gene: TRBV25-1; abundance: once; j_gene: TRBJ2-1; d_gene: TRBD1; CDR3aa: CASRPQGATPYNEQFF; CDR3nt: TGTGCCAGCAGGCCCCAGGGGGCCACCCCCTACAATGAGCAGTTCTTC
v_gene: TRBV3-1/TRBV3-2; abundance: NA; j_gene: TRBJ2-5; d_gene: TRBD2; CDR3aa: CASSPGIAGGLETQYF; CDR3nt: TGTGCCAGCAGCCCCGGCATAGCGGGGGGGTTAGAGACCCAGTACTTC
v_gene: TRBV18; abundance: NA; j_gene: TRBJ2-7; d_gene: NA; CDR3aa: CASSPPLGVGSYEQYF; CDR3nt: TGTGCCAGCTCACCACCGCTAGGGGTTGGGTCCTACGAGCAGTACTTC
v_gene: TRBV7-2; abundance: once; j_gene: TRBJ2-2; d_gene: NA; CDR3aa: CASSLMGGRLGTGELFF; CDR3nt: TGTGCCAGCAGCTTGATGGGGGGAAGGTTGGGAACCGGGGAGCTGTTTTTT
v_gene: TRBV7-2; abundance: few; j_gene: TRBJ1-2; d_gene: NA; CDR3aa: CASSLEGVVYGYTF; CDR3nt: TGTGCCAGCAGCTTAGAAGGGGTGGTCTATGGCTACACCTTC
v_gene: TRBV6-1; abundance: once; j_gene: TRBJ1-6; d_gene: NA; CDR3aa: CASSDPGSPLHF; CDR3nt: TGTGCCAGCAGTGACCCAGGTTCACCCCTCCACTTT
v_gene: TRBV4-1; abundance: NA; j_gene: TRBJ1-5; d_gene: NA; CDR3aa: CASSQDSRGGQPQHF; CDR3nt: TGCGCCAGCAGCCAAGATTCCCGGGGAGGACAGCCCCAGCATTTT
v_gene: TRBV2; abundance: NA; j_gene: TRBJ2-7; d_gene: TRBD2; CDR3aa: CASSSGRLGNEQYF; CDR3nt: TGTGCCAGCAGTAGCGGGAGATTGGGAAATGAGCAGTACTTC
v_gene: TRBV6-1; abundance: NA; j_gene: TRBJ2-5; d_gene: TRBD2; CDR3aa: CASSERTTSGGRETQYF; CDR3nt: TGTGCCAGCAGTGAGAGGACGACTAGCGGGGGACGCGAGACCCAGTACTTC
v_gene: TRBV7-6; abundance: NA; j_gene: TRBJ2-5; d_gene: NA; CDR3aa: CASSLAGGQGGKTQYF; CDR3nt: TGTGCCAGCAGCTTAGCAGGGGGTCAGGGGGGAAAGACCCAGTACTTC
v_gene: TRBV4-1; abundance: NA; j_gene: TRBJ2-2; d_gene: NA; CDR3aa: CASSQDIGRANTGELFF; CDR3nt: TGCGCCAGCAGCCAAGATATCGGGAGAGCGAACACCGGGGAGCTGTTTTTT
v_gene: TRBV2; abundance: NA; j_gene: TRBJ2-5; d_gene: TRBD2; CDR3aa: CASSERGQETQYF; CDR3nt: TGTGCCAGCAGTGAGCGGGGGCAAGAGACCCAGTACTTC
v_gene: TRBV5-4; abundance: NA; j_gene: TRBJ2-2; d_gene: NA; CDR3aa: CASSLGAGQMNTGELFF; CDR3nt: TGTGCCAGCAGCTTGGGTGCAGGGCAGATGAACACCGGGGAGCTGTTTTTT
v_gene: TRBV7-9; abundance: few; j_gene: TRBJ2-3; d_gene: TRBD1; CDR3aa: CASSHNSGTGSGDTQYF; CDR3nt: TGTGCCAGCAGCCACAATTCCGGGACAGGATCCGGAGATACGCAGTATTTT
v_gene: TRBV6-5; abundance: NA; j_gene: TRBJ1-1; d_gene: NA; CDR3aa: CASSNRARNTEAFF; CDR3nt: TGTGCCAGCAGCAACAGGGCTAGGAACACTGAAGCTTTCTTT
v_gene: TRBV19; abundance: NA; j_gene: TRBJ2-1; d_gene: TRBD1; CDR3aa: CASSRGQGWDNEQFF; CDR3nt: TGTGCCAGTAGTAGAGGACAGGGTTGGGACAATGAGCAGTTCTTC
v_gene: TRBV7-2; abundance: NA; j_gene: TRBJ1-2; d_gene: NA; CDR3aa: CASSLAQNYGYTF; CDR3nt: TGTGCCAGCAGCTTAGCACAGAACTATGGCTACACCTTC
v_gene: TRBV10-3; abundance: NA; j_gene: TRBJ1-3; d_gene: NA; CDR3aa: CAISSRVDGNTIYF; CDR3nt: TGTGCCATCAGTTCCAGGGTTGATGGAAACACCATATATTTT
v_gene: TRBV12-3/TRBV12-4; abundance: NA; j_gene: TRBJ1-2; d_gene: NA; CDR3aa: CASSFSSGYTF; CDR3nt: TGTGCCAGCAGTTTTAGTTCTGGCTACACCTTC
v_gene: TRBV6-5; abundance: once; j_gene: TRBJ2-3; d_gene: TRBD2; CDR3aa: CASRTSSGGLDTQYF; CDR3nt: TGTGCCAGCAGGACGTCTAGCGGGGGCTTAGATACGCAGTATTTT